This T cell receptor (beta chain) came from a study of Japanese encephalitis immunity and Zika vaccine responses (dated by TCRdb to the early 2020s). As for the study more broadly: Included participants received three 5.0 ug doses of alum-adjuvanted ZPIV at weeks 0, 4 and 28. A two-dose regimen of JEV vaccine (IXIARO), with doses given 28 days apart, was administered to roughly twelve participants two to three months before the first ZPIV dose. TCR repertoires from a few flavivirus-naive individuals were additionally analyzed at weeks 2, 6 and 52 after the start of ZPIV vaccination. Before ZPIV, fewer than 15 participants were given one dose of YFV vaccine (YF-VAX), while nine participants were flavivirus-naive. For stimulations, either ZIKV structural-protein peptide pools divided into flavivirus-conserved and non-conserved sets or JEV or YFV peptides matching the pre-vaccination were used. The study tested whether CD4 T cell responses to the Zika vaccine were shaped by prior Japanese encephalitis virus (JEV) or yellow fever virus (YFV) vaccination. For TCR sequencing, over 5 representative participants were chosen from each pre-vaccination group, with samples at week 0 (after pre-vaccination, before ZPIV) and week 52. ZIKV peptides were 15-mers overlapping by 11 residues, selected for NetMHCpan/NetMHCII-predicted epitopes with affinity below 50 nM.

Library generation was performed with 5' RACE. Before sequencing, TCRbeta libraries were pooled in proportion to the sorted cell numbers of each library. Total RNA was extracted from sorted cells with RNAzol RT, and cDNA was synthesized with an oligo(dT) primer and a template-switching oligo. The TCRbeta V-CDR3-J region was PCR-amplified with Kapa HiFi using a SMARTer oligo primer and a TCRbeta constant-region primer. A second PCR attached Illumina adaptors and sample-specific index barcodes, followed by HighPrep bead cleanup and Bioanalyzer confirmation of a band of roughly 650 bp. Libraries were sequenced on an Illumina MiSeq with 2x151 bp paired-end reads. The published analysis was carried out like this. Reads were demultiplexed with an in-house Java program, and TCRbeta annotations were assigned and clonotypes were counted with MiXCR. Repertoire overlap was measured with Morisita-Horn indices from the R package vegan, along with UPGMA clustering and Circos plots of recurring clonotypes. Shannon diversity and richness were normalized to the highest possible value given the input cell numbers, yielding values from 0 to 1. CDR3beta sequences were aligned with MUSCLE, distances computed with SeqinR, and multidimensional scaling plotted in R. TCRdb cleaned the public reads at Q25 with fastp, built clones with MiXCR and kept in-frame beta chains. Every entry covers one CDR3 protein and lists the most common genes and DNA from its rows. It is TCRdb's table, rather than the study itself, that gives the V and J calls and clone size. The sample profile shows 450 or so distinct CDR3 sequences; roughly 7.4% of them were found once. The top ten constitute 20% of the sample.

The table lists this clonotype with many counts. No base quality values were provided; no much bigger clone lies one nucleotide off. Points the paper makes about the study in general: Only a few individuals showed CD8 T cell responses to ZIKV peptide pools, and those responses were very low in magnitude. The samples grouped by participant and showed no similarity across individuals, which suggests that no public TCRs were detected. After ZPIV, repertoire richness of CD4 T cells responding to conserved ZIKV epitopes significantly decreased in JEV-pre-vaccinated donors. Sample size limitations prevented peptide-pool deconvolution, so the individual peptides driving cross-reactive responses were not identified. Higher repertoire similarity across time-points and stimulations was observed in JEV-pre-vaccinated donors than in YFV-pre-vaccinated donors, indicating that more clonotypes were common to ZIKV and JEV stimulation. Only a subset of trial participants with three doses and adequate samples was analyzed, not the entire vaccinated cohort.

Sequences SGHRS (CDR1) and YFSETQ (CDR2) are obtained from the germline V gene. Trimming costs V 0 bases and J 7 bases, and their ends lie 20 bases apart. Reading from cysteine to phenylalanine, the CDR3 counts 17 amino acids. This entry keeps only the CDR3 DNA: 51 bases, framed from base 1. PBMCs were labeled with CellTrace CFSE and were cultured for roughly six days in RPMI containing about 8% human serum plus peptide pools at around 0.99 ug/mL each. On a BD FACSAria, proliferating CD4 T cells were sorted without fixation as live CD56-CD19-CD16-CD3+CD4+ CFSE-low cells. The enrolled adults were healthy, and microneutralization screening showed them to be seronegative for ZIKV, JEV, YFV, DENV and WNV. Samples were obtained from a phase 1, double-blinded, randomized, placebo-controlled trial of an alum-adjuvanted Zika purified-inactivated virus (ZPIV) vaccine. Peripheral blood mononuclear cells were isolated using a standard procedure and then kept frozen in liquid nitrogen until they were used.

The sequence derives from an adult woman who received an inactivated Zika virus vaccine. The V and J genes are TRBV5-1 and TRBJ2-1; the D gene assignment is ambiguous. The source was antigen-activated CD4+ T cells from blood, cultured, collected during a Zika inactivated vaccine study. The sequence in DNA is TGCGCCAGCAGCTTGGGACCGACCACTCACCTGAAGAATGAGCAGTTCTTC. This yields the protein CASSLGPTTHLKNEQFF.